The subject of this entry is one T cell receptor (beta chain). Its antigen is undetermined. PCR amplification relied on 60 Vbeta primers (plus 13 Jbeta primers). The authors' processing: Later, an analysis found 75 million to 90 million unique TCR beta chains, and about 10 million of these were shared. The assay was immunoSEQ multiplex PCR, and TCRdb's table has in-frame clones only and misses some. V and J calls and clone size are copied from that table; D and trimming were computed from the DNA. The sample consists of about 170,000 clones, approximately 81% of them appearing once. These data originate in a study of cytomegalovirus exposure and HLA in healthy donors. Study findings and constraints: While the bulk of TCR sequences proved rare, some public TCRs turned up in many donors. Analysis was performed later, and it showed HLA-associated TCR beta chains to be more clonally expanded than equally common others.

Each donor's status was that of a healthy bone marrow donor. This receptor was taken from a boy aged 2-9 years in good health and CMV-seronegative. Sample: PBMCs.

CDR3 nucleotide sequence: TGTGCCAGTTACTCCGGGACAGGGGACGAAAAACTGTTTTTT. Its translation: CASYSGTGDEKLFF. This sequence joins TRBV6-6 and TRBJ1-4; 10 bases line up with TRBD1. The V gene's germline CDR1 is MNHNY and CDR2 SVGAGI (reference sequence). V lost 9 bases, J lost 8 bases, and 9 bases stayed unmatched. The CDR3 sequence is 14 residues long.